This T cell receptor beta chain was found in a study of CD8+ T cells in alopecia areata. In the study overall: Treatment comprised oral tofacitinib, 5 to 10 mg twice daily, in treated patients. Patients remained on tofacitinib for 6 to 18 months and then went 6 months without it. Study-wide results and caveats: Greater clonality was observed in lesional scalp samples, especially alopecia totalis/universalis, versus normal scalp.

As the sequencing template, cDNA was produced by extracting RNA and reverse transcribing it. The repertoire was sequenced with immunoSEQ multiplex PCR; TCRdb's copy has only in-frame clones and lacks some. In the table there are 270,000 or so clones, 55% to 75% of which are singletons. This clone was seen only a few times. The antigen is not known. The CDR3 consists of 12 residues. Germline CDR1 SEHNR, CDR2 FQNEAQ (reference sequence). V trimming: 8 bases; J trimming: 2 bases; junction bases outside the gene matches: 2. As for treatment: oral pan-JAK inhibitor, 5-10 mg twice daily. PBMCs were stained for CD3, CD4 and CD8, and CD4+ and CD8+ T cells were sorted.

The genes are TRBV7-9 and TRBJ1-2; 7 nucleotides match TRBD1. The sequence was collected from a human donor with alopecia areata. This sample comprised CD4+ T cells sorted from blood, obtained at week 24, from a patient treated with tofacitinib. This CDR3 reads CASAGGNYGYTF. The CDR3 DNA sequence: TGTGCCAGCGCAGGGGGAAACTATGGCTACACCTTC.